This TCR beta chain was observed in a study of spatial heterogeneity in lung cancer. Study details: Any follow-up PBMC samples that were available went on to be sequenced, and the median time to follow-up was roughly two years after resection.

CDR3 length: 13 residues. The V and J ends lost 0 bases and 7 bases respectively, with 7 bases between them. A note on this clonotype: Its matching antigen is unknown.

Study-level findings and limits: Follow-up blood showed ubiquitous expanded tumor TCRs less than blood at resection did.

Time point described: blood at routine non-recurrence follow-up after resection. Researchers sequenced whole RNA taken from tumor, nontumor lung or frozen PBMC without sorting. MiXCR, applied by TCRdb to the 5' RACE reads, yields one record per CDR3 protein. The sample lists some 120,000 distinct CDR3 sequences; 12% were seen once. This chain joins TRBV12-3 or TRBV12-4 and TRBJ1-5; tentative D call: TRBD1 (5 bases). The specimen was PBMCs, collected at follow-up. This TCR derives from a male donor with early-stage non-small cell lung cancer. In nucleotides, the CDR3 is TGTGCCAGCAGTTTAGCGACAGTGCAGCCCCAGCATTTT. Translated: CASSLATVQPQHF.